Shown below are 27 T cell receptor beta chains from a single sample sequenced in a study of stem cell transplantation in POMP-related autoinflammatory disease. Study-level findings and limits: Unique TRB V-J gene pairings were limited in number in patients with PRAID. Across all analyzed T-cell subsets, patients with PRAID tended toward reduced diversity and increased clonality.

The antigens of these receptors remain unknown. Only in-frame clones appear in the TCRdb table, and some are missing; sequencing was by immunoSEQ multiplex PCR. The sample includes some 8,300 clones, approximately 90% of them seen just once. Material: CD8+ T cells from PBMCs, obtained before stem cell transplantation. The source is a human donor with POMP-related autoinflammation and immune dysregulation (PRAID).

The CDR3 nucleotides read TGTGCCAGTAGTATAATGAAGGACACTGAAGCTTTCTTT. As protein: CASSIMKDTEAFF. The V call is TRBV19, the J call TRBJ1-1; no clear D gene. With 2 bases removed from V and 3 bases from J, the gap between germline ends came to 7 bases. Germline CDR1 and CDR2: LNHDA and SQIVND (reference sequence). This CDR3 spans 13 amino acids.

This sequence joins TRBV13 and TRBJ1-1; 7 bases match TRBD1. Germline V gene lookup returns CDR1 PRHDT and CDR2 FYEKMQ (reference sequence). With V trimmed by 5 bases and J by 2 bases, 11 bases remained unmatched. The CDR3 contains 16 residues. The CDR3 protein is CASSTKGAMGNTEAFF. The CDR3 DNA is TGTGCCAGCAGCACCAAGGGGGCTATGGGAAACACTGAAGCTTTCTTT.

This chain links TRBV7-3 with TRBJ1-1; TRBD1 aligns across 8 bases. The CDR3 totals 14 residues. V trimming: 4 bases; J trimming: 4 bases; junction bases outside the gene matches: 5. CDR1 SGHTA and CDR2 FQGTGA come from the germline V gene. The CDR3 sequence is CASSSTGGGTEAFF. The CDR3 DNA sequence: TGTGCCAGCAGCTCCACAGGGGGGGGCACTGAAGCTTTCTTT.

This chain connects TRBV19 to TRBJ2-5, with no clear D. Germline CDR1 and CDR2: LNHDA and SQIVND (reference sequence). The CDR3 is 15 amino acids. V lost 3 bases and J 9 bases, leaving 20 bases between the germline ends. CDR3 residues: CASSITSSARGPQYF. CDR3 bases: TGTGCCAGTAGTATCACCTCCTCCGCTCGAGGACCCCAGTACTTC.

The rearrangement joins TRBV9 to TRBJ2-7; D call uncertain. The V end was cut by 4 bases, the J end by 0 bases, with 11 bases between. This CDR3 comprises 14 residues. Germline V gene lookup returns CDR1 SGDLS and CDR2 YYNGEE. The CDR3 bases are TGTGCCAGCAGCTTATCGTCCGGCTCCTACGAGCAGTACTTC. Translated, it gives CASSLSSGSYEQYF.

In DNA form, the CDR3 reads TGTGCCAGCAGTTTATCCGGGGGCCTCTCCTACGAGCAGTACTTC. Translated: CASSLSGGLSYEQYF. The chain joins TRBV27 to TRBJ2-7, with D perhaps matching TRBD1 or TRBD2 (6 bases each). The CDR3 contains 15 residues. Germline V CDR1 and CDR2: MNHEY, SMNVEV (reference sequence). V shed 0 bases and J shed 0 bases, with 9 bases lying between them.

In DNA, the CDR3 is TGTGCCAGCAGAGATCTTTCGGGGATGAACACTGAAGCTTTCTTT. Translating it yields CASRDLSGMNTEAFF. The chain couples TRBV9 to TRBJ1-1; no reliable D call. There are 15 residues in the CDR3. Germline V CDR1 and CDR2: SGDLS, YYNGEE. Trimming took 5 bases from V and 0 from J, leaving 14 bases between them.

The rearrangement joins TRBV11-2 to TRBJ2-3; D perhaps matches TRBD2 (6 bases). Between the trimmed V and J ends, which lost 0 bases and 5 bases, there was a span of 21 bases. Germline assignment: CDR1 SGHAT and CDR2 FQNNGV. The CDR3 loop spans 18 amino acids. The CDR3 region is CASSLESGGIFRGDTQYF. DNA of the CDR3: TGTGCCAGCAGCTTAGAATCCGGGGGAATATTTCGAGGAGATACGCAGTATTTT.

This chain uses TRBV27 with TRBJ2-5, with TRBD2 matching 9 bases. V shed 1 base, J shed 0 bases, and the junction held 0 bases outside the gene matches. CDR3 size: 15 residues. Germline values: CDR1 MNHEY, CDR2 SMNVEV (reference sequence). The CDR3 here is CASSLLAGDQETQYF. The CDR3 DNA reads as TGTGCCAGCAGTTTATTAGCGGGGGACCAAGAGACCCAGTACTTC.

V and J are TRBV4-1 and TRBJ2-3; 10 nucleotides agree with TRBD2. The germline V gene has CDR1 MGHRA and CDR2 YSYEKL. With 2 bases clipped from V and 2 bases from J, the junction kept 4 bases outside the gene matches. The CDR3 length is 16 residues. The DNA for the CDR3 is TGCGCCAGCAGCCAAATAGCGGGGGGCTACACAGATACGCAGTATTTT. Its protein is CASSQIAGGYTDTQYF.

This clone was recorded only once. The J gene is TRBJ2-1, the V gene TRBV5-3; possible D gene TRBD1, 5 bases. TRBV5-3 falls under the ORF class, with uncertain function. The CDR3 has 16 residues. Deletions cut 0 bases from V and 5 bases from J, with 15 bases between. The CDR3, as DNA: TGTGCCAGAAGCTTGGGGGGTCCCAGGGCCCACAATGAGCAGTTCTTC. The encoded protein is CARSLGGPRAHNEQFF.

The chain is built from TRBV7-9 and TRBJ2-3; D might be TRBD2 (5 bases). Germline CDR1 is SEHNR and CDR2 is FQNEAQ (reference sequence). V was pared by 5 bases and J by 1 base, with 13 bases between. This CDR3 has 15 amino acids. This chain's CDR3 is CASSHGWGGTDTQYF. The CDR3 DNA follows: TGTGCCAGCAGCCACGGGTGGGGAGGCACAGATACGCAGTATTTT.

CDR3: CASSLPSEGGGEKLFF. The CDR3 DNA is TGTGCCAGCAGCTTACCCTCCGAGGGGGGTGGTGAAAAACTGTTTTTT. The rearrangement joins TRBV7-9 to TRBJ1-4, with D tentatively TRBD1 (6 bases). Per germline, CDR1 SEHNR and CDR2 FQNEAQ (reference sequence). CDR3 length equals 16 residues. V shed 2 bases and J shed 7 bases, with 17 bases lying between them.

The chain employs TRBV27 and TRBJ2-5; 10 nucleotides agree with TRBD2. Germline trimming cut 2 bases from V and 0 bases from J; bases unmatched to any gene: 3. CDR1 MNHEY and CDR2 SMNVEV come from the germline V gene (reference sequence). This CDR3 is built from 16 residues. The CDR3 coding sequence is TGTGCCAGCAGTTTAGGTAGCGGGGGGTACCAAGAGACCCAGTACTTC. This codes for CASSLGSGGYQETQYF.

This chain links TRBV7-3 with TRBJ2-1; 7 bases agree with TRBD2. CDR3 length equals 18 residues. V lost 5 bases, J lost 4 bases, and 17 bases stayed unmatched. In germline, CDR1 is SGHTA, CDR2 FQGTGA. The CDR3 sequence: CASSHSTTSHFNYNEQFF. The CDR3 coding sequence is TGTGCCAGCAGCCATTCGACGACTAGCCACTTCAATTACAATGAGCAGTTCTTC.

The V gene is TRBV11-1, the J gene TRBJ1-1; D unclear. V was clipped by 1 base and J by 5 bases, with 11 bases between them. The CDR3 runs to 14 residues. Looked up from germline, CDR1 is SGHAT and CDR2 is FQDESV (reference sequence). This CDR3 is CASSLGIRGTEAFF. CDR3 nucleotide sequence: TGTGCCAGCAGCTTAGGGATTAGAGGAACTGAAGCTTTCTTT.

The chain employs TRBV7-6 and TRBJ2-5, with 9 bases lining up with TRBD2. CDR3 length: 13 amino acids. Trimming at V came to 8 bases and at J to 5 bases, leaving 6 bases not matched to a gene. The V gene's germline CDR1 is SGHVS and CDR2 FNYEAQ. This CDR3 reads CASQAGGMETQYF. The DNA of the CDR3 is TGTGCCAGCCAAGCGGGAGGAATGGAGACCCAGTACTTC.

The chain links TRBV2 to TRBJ1-6, with D hard to call. V shed 7 bases and J shed 14 bases, with 18 bases lying between them. CDR1 SNHLY and CDR2 FYNNEI come from the germline V gene. The CDR3 loop spans 13 amino acids. CDR3 sequence: CASIGGPRPALHF. CDR3 coding DNA: TGTGCCAGCATTGGTGGCCCCCGTCCGGCCCTCCACTTT. The whole variable domain, remainder taken from reference TRBV2 and TRBJ1-6, is EPEVTQTPSHQVTQMGQEVILRCVPISNHLYFYWYRQILGQKVEFLVSFYNNEISEKSEIFDDQFSVERPDGSNFTLKIRSTKLEDSAMYFCASIGGPRPALHFGNGTRLTVT.

This clone was picked up one time. The chain has TRBV7-8 and TRBJ2-3; D remains ambiguous. The V and J ends lost 1 base and 2 bases respectively, with 7 bases between them. CDR1 and CDR2 from the germline V gene are SGHVS and FQNEAQ. CDR3 length equals 14 residues. For the CDR3, the DNA is TGTGCCAGCAGCTTAGGCCGACACACAGATACGCAGTATTTT. Amino acids: CASSLGRHTDTQYF. Supplemented by reference TRBV7-8 and TRBJ2-3, the full variable domain reads GAGVSQSPRYKVAKRGQDVALRCDPISGHVSLFWYQQALGQGPEFLTYFQNEAQLDKSGLPSDRFFAERPEGSVSTLKIQRTQQEDSAVYLCASSLGRHTDTQYFGPGTRLTVL.

The chain couples TRBV19 to TRBJ2-5, with D perhaps given as TRBD1 or TRBD2 (6 bases each). The CDR3 length is 13 residues. Deletions cut 5 bases from V and 5 bases from J, with 12 bases between. Germline CDR1 LNHDA, CDR2 SQIVND (reference sequence). The CDR3 loop is CASSEQGGETQYF. In nucleotides, the CDR3 is TGTGCCAGTAGTGAACAGGGAGGCGAGACCCAGTACTTC. Variable domain in full (rest from reference TRBV19 and TRBJ2-5): DGGITQSPKYLFRKEGQNVTLSCEQNLNHDAMYWYRQDPGQGLRLIYYSQIVNDFQKGDIAEGYSVSREKKESFPLTVTSAQKNPTAFYLCASSEQGGETQYFGPGTRLLVL.

This chain connects TRBV7-9 to TRBJ2-7; tentatively, D is TRBD1 (5 bases). V was pared by 1 base and J by 2 bases, with 9 bases between. The V gene's germline CDR1 is SEHNR and CDR2 FQNEAQ (reference sequence). This CDR3 region has 14 residues. CDR3 nucleotide sequence: TGTGCCAGCAGCTTAGACAGGTCGACCTACGAGCAGTACTTC. Translated, it gives CASSLDRSTYEQYF.

The chain joins TRBV28 to TRBJ2-1, with 7 bases fitting TRBD1. The trim removed 2 bases at V and 7 bases at J, leaving 2 bases unmatched. Germline V gene data show CDR1 as MDHEN and CDR2 as SYDVKM. This CDR3 has 13 amino acids. This CDR3 reads CASSLTQGNEQFF. CDR3 sequence (DNA): TGTGCCAGCAGTTTAACACAGGGGAATGAGCAGTTCTTC.

V and J are TRBV7-9 and TRBJ2-2; 10 bases agree with TRBD1. Germline lookup yields CDR1 SEHNR and CDR2 FQNEAQ (reference sequence). V lost 4 bases to trimming and J lost 6 bases; unmatched junction nucleotides: 8. The CDR3 loop spans 16 amino acids. Here the CDR3 reads CASSSTGTGDPGELFF. The CDR3 DNA reads as TGTGCCAGCAGCTCTACCGGGACAGGGGACCCCGGGGAGCTGTTTTTT.

V gene TRBV11-2 combines with J gene TRBJ2-7; TRBD1 aligns across 9 bases. CDR3 size: 19 residues. The germline V gene has CDR1 SGHAT and CDR2 FQNNGV. Unmatched junction bases numbered 21, after V lost 4 bases and J lost 5 bases. DNA for the CDR3: TGTGCCAGCAGCTCCTACCCTGTATGGGGGACAGGGTCAATCAACGAGCAGTACTTC. Protein: CASSSYPVWGTGSINEQYF.

V usage is TRBV7-9 and J usage is TRBJ2-3; 13 nucleotides agree with TRBD2. Germline values: CDR1 SEHNR, CDR2 FQNEAQ (reference sequence). V lost 5 bases to trimming and J lost 3 bases; unmatched junction nucleotides: 5. The CDR3 contains 16 residues. CDR3 amino acids: CASSDPGLAGTDTQYF. The CDR3 DNA sequence: TGTGCCAGCAGCGATCCGGGACTAGCGGGAACAGATACGCAGTATTTT. The complete variable domain, with remaining parts taken from reference TRBV7-9 and TRBJ2-3, reads DTGVSQNPRHKITKRGQNVTFRCDPISEHNRLYWYRQTLGQGPEFLTYFQNEAQLEKSRLLSDRFSAERPKGSFSTLEIQRTEQGDSAMYLCASSDPGLAGTDTQYFGPGTRLTVL.

This rearrangement joins TRBV5-1 to TRBJ2-7; tentatively, D is TRBD2 (6 bases). The CDR3 has 14 amino acids. Trimming stripped 2 bases from V and 2 bases from J, with 11 bases between. Germline loops: CDR1 SGHRS, CDR2 YFSETQ. In DNA, the CDR3 is TGCGCCAGCAGCTTCGATAGCGGAACCTACGAGCAGTACTTC. Amino acid sequence: CASSFDSGTYEQYF. The variable domain in full, with the rest retrieved from reference TRBV5-1 and TRBJ2-7, is KAGVTQTPRYLIKTRGQQVTLSCSPISGHRSVSWYQQTPGQGLQFLFEYFSETQRNKGNFPGRFSGRQFSNSRSEMNVSTLELGDSALYLCASSFDSGTYEQYFGPGTRLTVT.

This rearrangement joins TRBV5-6 to TRBJ2-3; D is perhaps TRBD2 (5 bases). CDR3 size: 15 residues. Trimming took off 4 bases at V and 4 bases at J, with 16 bases between the two ends. Germline lookup yields CDR1 SGHDT and CDR2 YYEEEE. The CDR3, as DNA: TGTGCCAGCAGCCTCGGAGGATCTTTCGCAGATACGCAGTATTTT. This encodes CASSLGGSFADTQYF.